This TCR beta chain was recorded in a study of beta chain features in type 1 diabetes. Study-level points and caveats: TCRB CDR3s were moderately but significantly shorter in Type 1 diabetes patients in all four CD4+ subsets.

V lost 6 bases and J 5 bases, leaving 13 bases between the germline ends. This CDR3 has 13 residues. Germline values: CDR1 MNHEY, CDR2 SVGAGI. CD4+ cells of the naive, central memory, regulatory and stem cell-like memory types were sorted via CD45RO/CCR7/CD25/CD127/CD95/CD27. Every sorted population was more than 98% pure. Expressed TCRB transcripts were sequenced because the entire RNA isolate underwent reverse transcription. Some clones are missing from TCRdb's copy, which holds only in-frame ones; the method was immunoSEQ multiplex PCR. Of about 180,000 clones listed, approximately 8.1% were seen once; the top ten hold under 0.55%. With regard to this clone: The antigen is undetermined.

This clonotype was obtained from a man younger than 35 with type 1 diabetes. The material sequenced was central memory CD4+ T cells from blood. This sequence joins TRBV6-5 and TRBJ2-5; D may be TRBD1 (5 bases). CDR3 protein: CASRRMGPETQYF. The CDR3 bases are TGTGCCAGCAGGCGGATGGGGCCCGAGACCCAGTACTTC.